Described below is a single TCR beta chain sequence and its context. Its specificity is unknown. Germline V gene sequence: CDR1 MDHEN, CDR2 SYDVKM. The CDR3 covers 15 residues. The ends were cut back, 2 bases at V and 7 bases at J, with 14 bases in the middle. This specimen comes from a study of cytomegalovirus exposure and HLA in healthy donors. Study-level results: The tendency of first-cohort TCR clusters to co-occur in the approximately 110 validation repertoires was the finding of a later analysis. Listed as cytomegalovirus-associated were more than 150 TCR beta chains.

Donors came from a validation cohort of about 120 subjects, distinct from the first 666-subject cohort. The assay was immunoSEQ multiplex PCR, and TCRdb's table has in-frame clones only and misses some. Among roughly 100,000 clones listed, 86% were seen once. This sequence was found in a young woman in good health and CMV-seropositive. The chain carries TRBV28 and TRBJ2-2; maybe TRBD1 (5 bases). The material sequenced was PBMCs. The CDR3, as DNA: TGTGCCAGCAGTTTACTCAGGGAAGGAATCGGGGAGCTGTTTTTT. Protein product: CASSLLREGIGELFF.